This TCR beta chain was retrieved from a study of cytomegalovirus exposure and HLA in healthy donors. On the study more broadly: Assignment to the Caucasian-associated ancestry cluster applied to over 70% of the approximately 420 genotyped donors. Overall study findings and caveats: A few chains tied to CMV proved CMV antigen-specific in vitro. With later analysis, a missense DCLRE1C variant became linked to TCR beta V- and J-gene trimming. According to a later analysis, most TCR beta chains associated with CMV appeared HLA-restricted.

V shed 6 bases and J 3 bases; nucleotides not matched to a gene: 4. CDR3 length equals 14 residues. CDR1 SNHLY and CDR2 FYNNEI come from the germline V gene. Vbeta (60) and Jbeta (13) primers were used in the PCR. Assay: immunoSEQ multiplex PCR; the TCRdb copy retains only in-frame clones and omits some. This sample has 130,000 or so clones, with over 70% found just once. On this clone itself: The antigen is unknown.

The sequence was obtained from a woman aged 40 to 50 in good health and CMV-seropositive. Sequencing input: PBMCs. V gene TRBV2 combines with J gene TRBJ2-7, with 11 bases fitting TRBD1. The CDR3 protein is CASSSGTGGYEQYF. Here the CDR3 DNA reads TGTGCCAGCAGCTCCGGGACAGGGGGCTACGAGCAGTACTTC.